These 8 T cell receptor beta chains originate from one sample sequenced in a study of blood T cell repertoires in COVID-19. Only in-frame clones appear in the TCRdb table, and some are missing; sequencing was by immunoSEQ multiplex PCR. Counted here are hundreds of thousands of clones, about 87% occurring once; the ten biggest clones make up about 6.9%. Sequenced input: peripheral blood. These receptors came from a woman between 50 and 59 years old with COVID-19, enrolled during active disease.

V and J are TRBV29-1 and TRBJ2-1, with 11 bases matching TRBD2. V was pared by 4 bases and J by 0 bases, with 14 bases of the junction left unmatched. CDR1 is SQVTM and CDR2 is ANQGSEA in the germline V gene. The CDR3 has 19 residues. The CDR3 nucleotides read TGCAGCGTTGGAGGGACTAGCGGACTTAAAATTACCTCCTACAATGAGCAGTTCTTC. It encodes CSVGGTSGLKITSYNEQFF.

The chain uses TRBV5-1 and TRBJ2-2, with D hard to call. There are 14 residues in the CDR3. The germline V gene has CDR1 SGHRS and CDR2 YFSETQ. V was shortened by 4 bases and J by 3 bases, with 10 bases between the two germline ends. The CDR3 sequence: CASSGDAHTGELFF. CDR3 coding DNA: TGCGCCAGCAGCGGAGACGCCCACACCGGGGAGCTGTTTTTT.

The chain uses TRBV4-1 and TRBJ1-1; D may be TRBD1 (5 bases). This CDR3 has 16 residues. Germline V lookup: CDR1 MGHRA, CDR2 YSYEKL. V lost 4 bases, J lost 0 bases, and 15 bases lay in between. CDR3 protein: CASSPKEGLLNTEAFF. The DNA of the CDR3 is TGCGCCAGCAGCCCCAAGGAGGGGCTTTTGAACACTGAAGCTTTCTTT.

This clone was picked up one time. In nucleotides, the CDR3 is TGTGCCAGCAGCCAAGGGAACGCCGGGGTGGGGACCCAGTACTTC. This encodes CASSQGNAGVGTQYF. The genes are TRBV3-1 (or the pseudogene TRBV3-2) and TRBJ2-5; D possibly corresponds to TRBD2 (5 bases). The CDR3 extends over 15 amino acids. Looked up from germline, CDR1 is LGHDT and CDR2 is YNNKEL (reference sequence). V lost 1 base and J lost 7, with 16 bases in between.

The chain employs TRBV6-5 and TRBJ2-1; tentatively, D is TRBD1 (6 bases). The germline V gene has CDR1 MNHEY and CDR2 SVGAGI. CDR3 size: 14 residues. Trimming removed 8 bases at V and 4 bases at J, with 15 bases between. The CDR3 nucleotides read TGTGCCAGCGGGCGTGGGGGACAATACAATGAGCAGTTCTTC. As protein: CASGRGGQYNEQFF.

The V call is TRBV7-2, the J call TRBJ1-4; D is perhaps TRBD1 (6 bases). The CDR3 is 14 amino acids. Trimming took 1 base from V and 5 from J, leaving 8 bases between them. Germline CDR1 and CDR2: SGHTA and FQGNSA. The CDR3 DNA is TGTGCCAGCAGCTTAGGGACAGCAAATGAAAAACTGTTTTTT. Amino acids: CASSLGTANEKLFF.

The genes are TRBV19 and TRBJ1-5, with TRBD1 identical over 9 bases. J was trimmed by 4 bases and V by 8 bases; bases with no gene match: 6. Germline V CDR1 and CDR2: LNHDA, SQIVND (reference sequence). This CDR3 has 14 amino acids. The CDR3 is CASSRTGANQPQHF. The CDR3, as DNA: TGTGCCAGTTCCCGGACAGGGGCAAATCAGCCCCAGCATTTT. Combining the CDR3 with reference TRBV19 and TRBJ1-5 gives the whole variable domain DGGITQSPKYLFRKEGQNVTLSCEQNLNHDAMYWYRQDPGQGLRLIYYSQIVNDFQKGDIAEGYSVSREKKESFPLTVTSAQKNPTAFYLCASSRTGANQPQHFGDGTRLSIL.

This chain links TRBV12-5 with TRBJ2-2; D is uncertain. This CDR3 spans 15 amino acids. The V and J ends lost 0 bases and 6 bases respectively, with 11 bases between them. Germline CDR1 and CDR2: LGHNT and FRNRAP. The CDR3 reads CASGLVIDVPGELFF. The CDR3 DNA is TGTGCTAGTGGTTTGGTAATAGATGTTCCCGGGGAGCTGTTTTTT.